This TCR beta chain was sequenced during a study of beta chain features in type 1 diabetes. The germline V gene encodes CDR1 GTSNPN and CDR2 SVGIG (reference sequence). V lost 3 bases, J lost 6 bases, and 0 bases stayed unmatched. The CDR3 is 14 amino acids. On this clone itself: Other nucleotide sequences from this sample produce the same CDR3.

Isolated RNA was reverse transcribed in full, so expressed TCRB transcripts were sequenced. Some 3.6 million reads on average were seen across naive, central memory and regulatory T cell samples. Profiled with immunoSEQ multiplex PCR; TCRdb holds only in-frame clones, not every one. The data contain roughly 380,000 clones, about 18% of them singletons. The receptor comes from a woman between 18 and 29 years old in good health. The V call is TRBV30, the J call TRBJ2-2, with TRBD2 identical over 14 bases. Sequencing was carried out using naive CD4+ T cells from blood. In DNA, the CDR3 is TGTGCCTGGAGGGGACTAGCGGGAGCCGGGGAGCTGTTTTTT. This sequence encodes CAWRGLAGAGELFF.